These 24 T cell receptor beta chains were all obtained from the same sample, sequenced in a study of blood T cell repertoires in COVID-19. The assay was immunoSEQ multiplex PCR, and TCRdb's table has in-frame clones only and misses some. Altogether about 300,000 clones are present, more than 85% being singletons, with the ten largest covering roughly 1.3%. Sequenced material: peripheral blood. The receptors originated from a man aged 70-80 years with acute or convalescent COVID-19.

This clone was observed once. V and J are TRBV7-2 and TRBJ2-5; D is unresolved. The V gene's germline CDR1 is SGHTA and CDR2 FQGNSA. This CDR3 comprises 16 residues. The V end lost 5 bases, the J end lost 5 bases, and 21 bases lay between the germline ends. The CDR3 DNA reads TGTGCCAGCAGCCTAATGAGAGCTGGGCTCCAGGAGACCCAGTACTTC. Amino acid sequence: CASSLMRAGLQETQYF.

The chain combines TRBV14 with TRBJ2-2, with 7 bases fitting TRBD2. Germline CDR1 is SGHDN and CDR2 is FVKESK. This CDR3 has 15 residues. V trimming: 1 base; J trimming: 8 bases; junction bases outside the gene matches: 7. For the CDR3, the DNA is TGTGCCAGCAGCCAAGGGGAGGGAGTGGCAGGGGAGCTGTTTTTT. Translation gives CASSQGEGVAGELFF.

The V and J genes are TRBV7-9 and TRBJ1-5; possibly TRBD1 for D (6 bases). V was clipped by 1 base and J by 7 bases, with 11 bases between them. Germline V gives CDR1 SEHNR, CDR2 FQNEAQ (reference sequence). CDR3 size: 14 residues. DNA of the CDR3: TGTGCCAGCAGCTTAGGTACAGGGTTCCAGCCCCAGCATTTT. This translates into CASSLGTGFQPQHF.

This clone was found a few times. The V gene is TRBV19, the J gene TRBJ2-1; perhaps TRBD1 as D (6 bases). V lost 5 bases, J lost 4 bases, and 15 bases lay in between. CDR3 length: 15 residues. Germline V gives CDR1 LNHDA, CDR2 SQIVND (reference sequence). CDR3 nucleotides: TGTGCCAGTAGTCCCCGGGACAAAGAGTACAATGAGCAGTTCTTC. Its protein product is CASSPRDKEYNEQFF.

This clone was detected a few times. The chain has TRBV19 and TRBJ2-3, with D perhaps TRBD2 (6 bases). With 7 bases removed from V and 4 bases from J, the gap between germline ends came to 18 bases. Germline V gives CDR1 LNHDA, CDR2 SQIVND (reference sequence). This CDR3 is built from 15 residues. The CDR3 nucleotides are TGTGCCAGTACCCTGGAGGGCAGGGCGGCAGATACGCAGTATTTT. As protein: CASTLEGRAADTQYF.

This chain links TRBV4-2 with TRBJ1-4; no clear D gene. Germline loops: CDR1 LGHNA, CDR2 YNFKEQ. The CDR3 consists of 17 residues. The V gene lost 0 bases and the J gene lost 7 bases, with 18 bases spanning the gap. The CDR3 bases are TGTGCCAGCAGCCAAGATAGGAGGGCTCGTGTGACTGAAAAACTGTTTTTT. Its translation is CASSQDRRARVTEKLFF.

This chain joins TRBV28 and TRBJ2-7, with 7 bases that match TRBD1. The CDR3 is 16 amino acids. The junction had 21 bases not matched to a gene; V was cut back by 7 bases and J by 9 bases. Germline-derived CDR1 and CDR2 are MDHEN and SYDVKM. The CDR3 DNA is TGTGCCAGCACCAATAGTCCGACAGGGACCCTTACGAGGCAGTACTTC. As protein: CASTNSPTGTLTRQYF.

The V call is TRBV30, the J call TRBJ1-2; 7 positions match TRBD1. CDR3 length equals 12 residues. Germline V CDR1 and CDR2: GTSNPN, SVGIG (reference sequence). Trimming cost V 5 bases and J 7 bases; bases outside gene matches: 7. The CDR3 protein is CAWLDRRPGYTF. CDR3 nucleotide sequence: TGTGCCTGGCTGGACAGGCGACCTGGCTACACCTTC.

CDR3 DNA sequence: TGTGCCAGCAGGGCGGGACTAGCGATCCCCTACAATGAGCAGTTCTTC. It is translated as CASRAGLAIPYNEQFF. This chain links TRBV5-8 with TRBJ2-1; 10 positions agree with TRBD2. Germline CDR1 reads SGHTS; CDR2 reads YDEGEE. V was pared by 5 bases and J by 2 bases, with 7 bases of the junction left unmatched. This CDR3 has 16 amino acids. The full variable domain, with the rest looked up from reference TRBV5-8 and TRBJ2-1, is EAGVTQSPTHLIKTRGQQATLRCSPISGHTSVYWYQQALGLGLQFLLWYDEGEERNRGNFPPRFSGRQFPNYSSELNVNALELEDSALYLCASRAGLAIPYNEQFFGPGTRLTVL.

J is TRBJ2-7 and V is TRBV21-1; the table's D call TRBD1 went unverified against the DNA. TRBV21-1 is annotated as a pseudogene. This CDR3 has 14 amino acids. CDR3 sequence: CASSNGQGGDEQYF. The CDR3 region has the DNA TGTGCCAGCAGCAACGGACAGGGGGGTGACGAGCAGTACTTC.

This chain joins TRBV6-2 or TRBV6-3 and TRBJ2-1, with 9 bases that match TRBD2. The J segment lost 9 bases and the V segment lost 6 bases, leaving 15 bases of the junction unmatched. CDR3 length equals 16 residues. In germline, CDR1 is MNHEY, CDR2 SVGEGT. The CDR3 loop is CASSHGLARPQFEQFF. Here the CDR3 DNA reads TGTGCCAGCAGCCACGGACTAGCGAGACCTCAATTTGAGCAGTTCTTC.

The gene calls are TRBV19 and TRBJ2-3; D unclear. Trimming removed 8 bases from V and 2 bases from J, with 23 bases in between. Germline lookup yields CDR1 LNHDA and CDR2 SQIVND (reference sequence). This CDR3 is built from 17 residues. The CDR3 region is CASPRFDMPVHTDTQYF. CDR3 DNA: TGTGCCAGTCCCCGCTTCGACATGCCGGTTCACACAGATACGCAGTATTTT.

In DNA, the CDR3 is TGTGCCAGCAGTTCCCCCACTGATTCACCCCTCCACTTT. Its protein product is CASSSPTDSPLHF. J is TRBJ1-6 and V is TRBV27; D gene uncertain. V dropped 4 bases and J dropped 8 bases, with 9 bases sitting between them. Per the germline V gene, CDR1 is MNHEY and CDR2 is SMNVEV (reference sequence). The length of the CDR3 is 13 residues.

Only a few counts were recorded for this clone. This chain uses TRBV30 with TRBJ1-1, with no clear D. The ends were cut back, 0 bases at V and 14 bases at J, with 19 bases in the middle. This CDR3 has 13 residues. Germline values: CDR1 GTSNPN, CDR2 SVGIG (reference sequence). DNA of the CDR3: TGTGCCTGGAGTGTACTTAGGAAGCGTAGGTCCTTCTTT. Amino acids: CAWSVLRKRRSFF. Full variable domain (remainder filled in from reference TRBV30 and TRBJ1-1): SQTIHQWPATLVQPVGSPLSLECTVEGTSNPNLYWYRQAAGRGLQLLFYSVGIGQISSEVPQNLSASRPQDRQFILSSKKLLLSDSGFYLCAWSVLRKRRSFFGQGTRLTVV.

The chain recombines TRBV11-2 with TRBJ1-6, with a weak D call TRBD1 (5 bases). The CDR3 contains 16 residues. The V end was cut by 5 bases, the J end by 10 bases, with 21 bases between. Germline CDR1 reads SGHAT; CDR2 reads FQNNGV. In nucleotides, the CDR3 is TGTGCCAGCAGCACCCTCGGACAAAGACCATTATCACCCCTCCACTTT. This sequence encodes CASSTLGQRPLSPLHF.

The V and J genes are TRBV15 and TRBJ1-3, with unresolved D. V was shortened by 0 bases and J by 0 bases, with 6 bases between the two germline ends. The V gene's germline CDR1 is LNHNV and CDR2 YYDKDF (reference sequence). The CDR3 spans 15 residues. The CDR3: CATSRERYSGNTIYF. CDR3 DNA sequence: TGTGCCACCAGCAGAGAACGCTACTCTGGAAACACCATATATTTT.

The rearrangement links TRBV18 to TRBJ2-1; TRBD1 matches at 9 bases. This CDR3 spans 17 amino acids. V dropped 4 bases and J dropped 4; count of bases not matched to a gene: 11. Per germline, CDR1 KGHSH and CDR2 LQKENI. The CDR3 DNA follows: TGTGCCAGCTCACTAAGGACAGGGGATAGGGTGTACAATGAGCAGTTCTTC. Translated, it gives CASSLRTGDRVYNEQFF.

This chain links TRBV7-9 with TRBJ1-1; 10 nucleotides align to TRBD1. This CDR3 is 15 amino acids long. J gave up 1 base and V 5 bases, and 4 bases lay outside the gene matches. Germline V gene data show CDR1 as SEHNR and CDR2 as FQNEAQ (reference sequence). CDR3 in DNA: TGTGCCAGCAGCGAGGGACAGGGGCCGAACACTGAAGCTTTCTTT. Translated, it gives CASSEGQGPNTEAFF.

The chain uses TRBV6-6 and TRBJ2-7, with D perhaps TRBD1 (6 bases). CDR1 is MNHNY and CDR2 is SVGAGI in the germline V gene (reference sequence). V lost 6 bases to trimming and J lost 1 base, with 13 bases between them. The CDR3 consists of 14 residues. CDR3 in amino acids: CASRQDSHSYEQYF. In DNA, the CDR3 is TGTGCCAGCAGACAGGACAGCCATTCCTACGAGCAGTACTTC.

This chain's CDR3 is CASSQGGRNTEAFF. The CDR3, as DNA: TGTGCCAGCAGCCAAGGGGGCAGGAACACTGAAGCTTTCTTT. The chain links TRBV6-2 or TRBV6-3 to TRBJ1-1, with TRBD1 matching over 7 bases. The junction had 5 bases not matched to a gene; V was cut back by 6 bases and J by 1 base. Germline lookup yields CDR1 MNHEY and CDR2 SVGEGT. This CDR3 has 14 amino acids.

J is TRBJ1-6 and V is TRBV5-6, with D perhaps TRBD1 (5 bases). Germline V gene sequence: CDR1 SGHDT, CDR2 YYEEEE. The CDR3 loop spans 14 amino acids. Between the trimmed V and J ends, which lost 4 bases and 10 bases, there was a span of 15 bases. CDR3 region: CASSLGTGGSPLHF. CDR3 DNA: TGTGCCAGCAGCCTGGGGACGGGAGGATCACCCCTCCACTTT.

The CDR3 here is CASSVGVATEQYF. The CDR3 DNA reads TGTGCCAGCAGCGTAGGGGTAGCCACCGAGCAGTACTTC. The chain has TRBV9 and TRBJ2-7; D unresolved. The CDR3 contains 13 residues. The germline V and J ends were trimmed by 0 bases and 6 bases, with 10 bases remaining between them. CDR1 SGDLS and CDR2 YYNGEE come from the germline V gene.

The V gene is TRBV5-1, the J gene TRBJ2-1; no clear D. The CDR3 runs to 15 residues. The ends were cut back, 0 bases at V and 5 bases at J, with 12 bases in the middle. Germline V gene sequence: CDR1 SGHRS, CDR2 YFSETQ. The CDR3, as DNA: TGCGCCAGCAGCTTGGGACAAACGACGAACAATGAGCAGTTCTTC. This codes for CASSLGQTTNNEQFF.

V is TRBV4-3 and J is TRBJ2-2; D is undetermined. CDR3 size: 14 residues. The V and J ends lost 6 bases and 4 bases respectively, with 12 bases between them. Germline lookup yields CDR1 LGHNA and CDR2 YSLEER. DNA of the CDR3: TGCGCCAGCAGGATTACTGAGAGCACCGGGGAGCTGTTTTTT. This translates into CASRITESTGELFF.